Described below is a single T cell receptor beta chain sequence and its context. Its target is not known. The sample comes from a study of vaccination and CD4 T cells after COVID-19. Sequencing of cultured CD4+ T cell DNA used the Oncomine TCR Beta short-read assay. TCRdb fed the PCR reads into MiXCR, producing one record per CDR3 protein. The data contain some 13,000 distinct CDR3 sequences, about 31% of them seen just once; the ten biggest clones take up 13%. Treatment here: approximately 11-day PBMC culture with coronavirus spike peptide pools or control peptides (ViraFEST assay). V was shortened by 5 bases and J by 9 bases, with 15 bases between the two germline ends. The CDR3 has 13 amino acids. Looked up from germline, CDR1 is MNHEY and CDR2 is SMNVEV (reference sequence).

The specimen was CD4+ T cells from blood, cultured in vitro, collected after SARS-CoV-2 vaccination. This chain uses TRBV27 with TRBJ2-3, with D perhaps matching TRBD2 (6 bases). The sequence was obtained from a human donor who had recovered from COVID-19. The CDR3 DNA sequence: TGTGCCAGCAGTCCCCGGATCGGGAGCACGCAGTATTTT. Encoded protein: CASSPRIGSTQYF.